What follows are 3 T cell receptor beta chains derived from one specimen sequenced in a study of blood T cell repertoires in COVID-19. Sequenced by immunoSEQ multiplex PCR; TCRdb stores in-frame clones only, minus some. The sample consists of 200,000 to 250,000 clones, approximately 88% of them appearing once. Sample: PBMCs or T cells enriched from blood (not recorded which). These receptors came from a man aged 18 to 29 with acute COVID-19.

The chain recombines TRBV7-8 with TRBJ1-1; the D is unclear. The CDR3 consists of 15 residues. CDR1 is SGHVS, CDR2 FQNEAQ, per germline. The V and J ends lost 3 bases and 4 bases respectively, with 15 bases between them. The CDR3 bases are TGTGCCAGCAGCTTCCAGCTCCCGCCGGGCACTGAAGCTTTCTTT. Encoded protein: CASSFQLPPGTEAFF. The entire variable domain, with the rest obtained from reference TRBV7-8 and TRBJ1-1, is as follows: GAGVSQSPRYKVAKRGQDVALRCDPISGHVSLFWYQQALGQGPEFLTYFQNEAQLDKSGLPSDRFFAERPEGSVSTLKIQRTQQEDSAVYLCASSFQLPPGTEAFFGQGTRLTVV.

The V call is TRBV2, the J call TRBJ1-2; a possible D gene is TRBD1 (5 bases). The CDR3 has 15 residues. Per the germline V gene, CDR1 is SNHLY and CDR2 is FYNNEI. Trimming pared 1 base from V and 4 bases from J, leaving 13 bases between. CDR3 nucleotides: TGTGCCAGCAGTGAAGTGGGGGGGACGTCCTATGGCTACACCTTC. Translated, it gives CASSEVGGTSYGYTF.

The rearrangement joins TRBV2 to TRBJ2-1; 8 bases line up with TRBD1. Looked up from germline, CDR1 is SNHLY and CDR2 is FYNNEI. This CDR3 spans 11 amino acids. The ends lost 6 bases at V and 15 bases at J; junction bases unmatched: 7. The CDR3 spells CASSPGGGRFF. The CDR3 DNA follows: TGTGCCAGCAGCCCAGGGGGCGGAAGGTTCTTC.